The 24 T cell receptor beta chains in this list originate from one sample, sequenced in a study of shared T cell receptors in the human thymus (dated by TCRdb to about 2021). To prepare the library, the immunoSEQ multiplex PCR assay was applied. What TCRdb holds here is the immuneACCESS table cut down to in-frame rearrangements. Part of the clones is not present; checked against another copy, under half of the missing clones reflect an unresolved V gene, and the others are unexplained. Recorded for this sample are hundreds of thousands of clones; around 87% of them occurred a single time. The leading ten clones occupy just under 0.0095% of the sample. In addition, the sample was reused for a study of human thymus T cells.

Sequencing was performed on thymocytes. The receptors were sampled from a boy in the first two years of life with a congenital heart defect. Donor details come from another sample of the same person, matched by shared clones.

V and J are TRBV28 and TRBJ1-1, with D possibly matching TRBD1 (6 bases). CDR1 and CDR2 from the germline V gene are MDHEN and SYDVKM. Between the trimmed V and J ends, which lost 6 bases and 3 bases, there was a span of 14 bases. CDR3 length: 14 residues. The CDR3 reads CASSRGRSDTEAFF. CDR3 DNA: TGTGCCAGCAGCAGGGGAAGGAGTGACACTGAAGCTTTCTTT.

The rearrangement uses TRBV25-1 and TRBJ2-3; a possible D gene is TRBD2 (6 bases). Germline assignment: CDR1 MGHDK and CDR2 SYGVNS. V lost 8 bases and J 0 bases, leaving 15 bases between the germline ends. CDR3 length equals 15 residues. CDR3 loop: CASRPPSGSTDTQYF. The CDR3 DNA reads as TGTGCCAGCCGACCCCCAAGCGGGAGCACAGATACGCAGTATTTT.

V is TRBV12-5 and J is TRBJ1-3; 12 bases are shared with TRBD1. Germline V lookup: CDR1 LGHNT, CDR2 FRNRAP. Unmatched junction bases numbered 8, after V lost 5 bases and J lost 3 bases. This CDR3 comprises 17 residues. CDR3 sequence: CASGGAGTGGIGNTIYF. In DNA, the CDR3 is TGTGCTAGTGGTGGGGCCGGGACAGGGGGCATTGGAAACACCATATATTTT.

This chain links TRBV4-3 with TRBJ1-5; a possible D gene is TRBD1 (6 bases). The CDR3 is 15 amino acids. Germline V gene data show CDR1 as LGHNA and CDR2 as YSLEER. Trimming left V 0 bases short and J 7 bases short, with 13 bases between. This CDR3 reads CASSQESGVGQPQHF. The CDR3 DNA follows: TGCGCCAGCAGCCAAGAGTCAGGGGTCGGGCAGCCCCAGCATTTT.

CDR3 DNA sequence: TGCGCCAGCAGCGAGAAACCTAGAGGGCGGGAGACCCAGTACTTC. Encoded protein: CASSEKPRGRETQYF. The rearrangement links TRBV5-1 to TRBJ2-5, with a weak D call TRBD2 (5 bases). Trimming shortened V by 4 bases and J by 5 bases, and 18 bases separated the two germline ends. The CDR3 is 15 residues long. CDR1 is SGHRS, CDR2 YFSETQ, per germline. The whole variable domain, remainder taken from reference TRBV5-1 and TRBJ2-5, is KAGVTQTPRYLIKTRGQQVTLSCSPISGHRSVSWYQQTPGQGLQFLFEYFSETQRNKGNFPGRFSGRQFSNSRSEMNVSTLELGDSALYLCASSEKPRGRETQYFGPGTRLLVL.

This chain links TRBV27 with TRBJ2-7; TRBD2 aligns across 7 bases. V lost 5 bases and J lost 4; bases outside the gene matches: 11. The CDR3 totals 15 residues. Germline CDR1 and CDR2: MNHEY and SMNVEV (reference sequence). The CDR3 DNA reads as TGTGCCAGCAGTGCGACTAGCCCGGGGACGTACGAGCAGTACTTC. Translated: CASSATSPGTYEQYF.

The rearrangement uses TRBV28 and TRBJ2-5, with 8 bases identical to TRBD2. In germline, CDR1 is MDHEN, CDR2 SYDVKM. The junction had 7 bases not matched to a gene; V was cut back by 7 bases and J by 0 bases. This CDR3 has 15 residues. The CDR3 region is CASNIAGQNQETQYF. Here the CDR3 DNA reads TGTGCCAGCAATATAGCGGGGCAGAACCAAGAGACCCAGTACTTC. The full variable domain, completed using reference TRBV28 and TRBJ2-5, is DVKVTQSSRYLVKRTGEKVFLECVQDMDHENMFWYRQDPGLGLRLIYFSYDVKMKEKGDIPEGYSVSREKKERFSLILESASTNQTSMYLCASNIAGQNQETQYFGPGTRLLVL.

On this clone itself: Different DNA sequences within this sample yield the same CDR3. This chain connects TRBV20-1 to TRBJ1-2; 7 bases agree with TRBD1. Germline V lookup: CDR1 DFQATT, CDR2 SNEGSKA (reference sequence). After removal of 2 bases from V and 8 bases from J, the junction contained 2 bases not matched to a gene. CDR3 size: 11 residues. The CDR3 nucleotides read TGCAGTGCTAGACAGGGGGACGGCTACACCTTC. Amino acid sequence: CSARQGDGYTF.

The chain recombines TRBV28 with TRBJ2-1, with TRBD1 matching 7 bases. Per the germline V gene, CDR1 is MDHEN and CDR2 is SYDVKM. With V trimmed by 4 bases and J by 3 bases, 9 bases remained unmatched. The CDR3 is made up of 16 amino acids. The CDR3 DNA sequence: TGTGCCAGCAGTTCGGATAGGGGGCTCGGCTACAATGAGCAGTTCTTC. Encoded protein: CASSSDRGLGYNEQFF.

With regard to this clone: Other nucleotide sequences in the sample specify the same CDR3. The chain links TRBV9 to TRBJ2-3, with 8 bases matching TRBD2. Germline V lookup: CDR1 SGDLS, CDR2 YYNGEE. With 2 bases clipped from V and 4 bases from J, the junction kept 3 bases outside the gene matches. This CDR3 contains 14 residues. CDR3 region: CASSVERGPDTQYF. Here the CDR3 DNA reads TGTGCCAGCAGCGTGGAGCGGGGGCCAGATACGCAGTATTTT.

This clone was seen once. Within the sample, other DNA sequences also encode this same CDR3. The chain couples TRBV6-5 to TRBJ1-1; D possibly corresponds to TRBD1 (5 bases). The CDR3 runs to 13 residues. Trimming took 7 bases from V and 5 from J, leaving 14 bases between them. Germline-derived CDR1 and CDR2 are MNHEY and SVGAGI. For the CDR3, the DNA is TGTGCCAGCACTCAGGGTGGGGGGACTGAAGCTTTCTTT. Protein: CASTQGGGTEAFF.

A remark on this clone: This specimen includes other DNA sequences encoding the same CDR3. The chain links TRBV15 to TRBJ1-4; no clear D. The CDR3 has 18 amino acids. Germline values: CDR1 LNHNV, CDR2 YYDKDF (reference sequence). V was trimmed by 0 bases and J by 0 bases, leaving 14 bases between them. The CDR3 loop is CATSRDLAGVTTNEKLFF. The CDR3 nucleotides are TGTGCCACCAGCAGAGATCTCGCGGGAGTTACAACTAATGAAAAACTGTTTTTT.

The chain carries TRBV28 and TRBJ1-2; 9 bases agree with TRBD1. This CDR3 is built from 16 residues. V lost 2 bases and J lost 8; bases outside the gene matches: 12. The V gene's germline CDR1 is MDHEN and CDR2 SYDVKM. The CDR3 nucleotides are TGTGCCAGCAGTTTACCGGGTCCTCGGACAGGGGAGGGCTACACCTTC. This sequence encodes CASSLPGPRTGEGYTF.

The CDR3 region is CATSRSDTGSVYGYTF. In DNA form, the CDR3 reads TGTGCCACCAGCAGATCGGACACCGGCAGTGTCTATGGCTACACCTTC. The chain recombines TRBV15 with TRBJ1-2; a possible D gene is TRBD1 (5 bases). V lost 2 bases and J lost 4, with 17 bases in between. There are 16 residues in the CDR3. In germline, CDR1 is LNHNV, CDR2 YYDKDF (reference sequence).

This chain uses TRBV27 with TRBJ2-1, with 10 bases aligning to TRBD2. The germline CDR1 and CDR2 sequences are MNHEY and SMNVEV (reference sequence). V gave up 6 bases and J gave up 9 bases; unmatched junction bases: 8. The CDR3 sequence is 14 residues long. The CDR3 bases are TGTGCCAGCAGATCACTAGCGGGGTTGGGTGAGCAGTTCTTC. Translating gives CASRSLAGLGEQFF.

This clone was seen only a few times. CDR3 sequence reads: CASSQDLRTSGVIPHEQYF. CDR3 DNA: TGCGCCAGCAGCCAAGATCTCCGGACTAGCGGGGTGATCCCCCACGAGCAGTACTTC. The chain links TRBV4-3 to TRBJ2-7, with 12 positions matching TRBD2. Germline CDR1 LGHNA, CDR2 YSLEER. With 0 bases clipped from V and 5 bases from J, the junction kept 14 bases outside the gene matches. The CDR3 loop spans 19 amino acids.

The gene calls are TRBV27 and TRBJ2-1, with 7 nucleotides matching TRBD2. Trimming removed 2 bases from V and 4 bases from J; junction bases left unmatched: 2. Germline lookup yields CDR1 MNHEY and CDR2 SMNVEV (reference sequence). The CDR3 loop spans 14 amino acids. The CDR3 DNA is TGTGCCAGCAGTTTACGGGAGGAGTACAATGAGCAGTTCTTC. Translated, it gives CASSLREEYNEQFF.

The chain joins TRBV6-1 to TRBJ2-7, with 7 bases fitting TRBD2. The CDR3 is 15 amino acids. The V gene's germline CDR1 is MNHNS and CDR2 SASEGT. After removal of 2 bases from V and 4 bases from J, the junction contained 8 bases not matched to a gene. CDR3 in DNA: TGTGCCAGCAGTGAAATGGTGACTAGCTCTTACGAGCAGTACTTC. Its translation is CASSEMVTSSYEQYF.

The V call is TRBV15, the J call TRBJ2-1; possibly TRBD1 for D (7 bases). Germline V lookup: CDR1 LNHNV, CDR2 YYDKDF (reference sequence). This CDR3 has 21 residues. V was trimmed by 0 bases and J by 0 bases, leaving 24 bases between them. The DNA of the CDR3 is TGTGCCACCAGCAGAGATCGTAGGGACAGCCGTTCGGGGGACTCCTACAATGAGCAGTTCTTC. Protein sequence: CATSRDRRDSRSGDSYNEQFF.

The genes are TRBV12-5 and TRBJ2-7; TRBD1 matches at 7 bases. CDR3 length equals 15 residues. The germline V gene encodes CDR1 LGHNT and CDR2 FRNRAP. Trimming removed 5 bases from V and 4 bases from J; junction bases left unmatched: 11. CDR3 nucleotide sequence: TGTGCTAGTGGTATCTACAGGGGAAAGTGGTACGAGCAGTACTTC. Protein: CASGIYRGKWYEQYF.

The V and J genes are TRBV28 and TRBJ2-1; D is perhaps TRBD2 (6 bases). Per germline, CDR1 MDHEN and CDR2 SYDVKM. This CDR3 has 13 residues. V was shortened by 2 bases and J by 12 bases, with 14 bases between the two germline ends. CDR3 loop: CASSLDRGLWQFF. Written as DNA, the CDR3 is TGTGCCAGCAGTTTAGATCGGGGGTTATGGCAGTTCTTC.

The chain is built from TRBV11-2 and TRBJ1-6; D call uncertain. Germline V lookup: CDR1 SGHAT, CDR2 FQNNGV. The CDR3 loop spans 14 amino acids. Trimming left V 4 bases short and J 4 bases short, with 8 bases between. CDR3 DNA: TGTGCCAGCAGCTGGCAGGTTTATAATTCACCCCTCCACTTT. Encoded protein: CASSWQVYNSPLHF.

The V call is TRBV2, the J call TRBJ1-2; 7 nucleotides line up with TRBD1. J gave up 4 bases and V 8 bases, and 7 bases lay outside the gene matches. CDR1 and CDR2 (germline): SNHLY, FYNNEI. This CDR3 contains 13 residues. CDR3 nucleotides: TGTGCCAGCCGGGACAGAACCCTCTATGGCTACACCTTC. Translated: CASRDRTLYGYTF.

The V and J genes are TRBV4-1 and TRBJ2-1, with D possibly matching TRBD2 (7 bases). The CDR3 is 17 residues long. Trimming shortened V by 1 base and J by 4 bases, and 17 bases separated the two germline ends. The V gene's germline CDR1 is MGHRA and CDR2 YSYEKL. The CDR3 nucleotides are TGCGCCAGCAGCCAAGCTGAGGCGGGGGCCCATTACAATGAGCAGTTCTTC. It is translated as CASSQAEAGAHYNEQFF.